These T cell receptor beta chains were read from a single sample in a study of T cells in localized non-small cell lung cancer. TCRdb's copy holds only in-frame clones and misses some; the assay was immunoSEQ multiplex PCR. Of roughly 1,800 clones in the sample, under 25% were seen once. Source: normal lung tissue next to the tumor, taken before any cancer treatment. These receptors were collected from a woman aged 35-75 years with stage I lung adenocarcinoma. Each CDR3 is given with its conserved first and last residue. The D gene is left open where the match is weak. Size is omitted from some rows. Given values are once, few, many or a class for expanded clones.

J gene: TRBJ2-5
clone size: few
V gene: TRBV19
D gene: -
CDR3 protein: CASSIGGANQETQYF
CDR3 DNA: TGTGCCAGTAGTATTGGGGGGGCGAACCAAGAGACCCAGTACTTC

J gene: TRBJ1-2
clone size: -
V gene: TRBV6-8
D gene: -
CDR3 protein: CAISVHQGNYGYTF
CDR3 DNA: TGTGCCATCAGTGTACATCAGGGGAACTATGGCTACACCTTC

J gene: TRBJ1-1
clone size: medium-sized
V gene: TRBV11-3
D gene: TRBD1
CDR3 protein: CASRINPGTGSEAFF
CDR3 DNA: TGTGCCAGCAGAATTAATCCCGGGACAGGGTCTGAAGCTTTCTTT

J gene: TRBJ1-2
clone size: -
V gene: TRBV6-8
D gene: TRBD1
CDR3 protein: CAINPGGIYGYTF
CDR3 DNA: TGTGCCATCAATCCAGGGGGCATCTATGGCTACACCTTC

J gene: TRBJ2-2
clone size: few
V gene: TRBV11-3
D gene: TRBD1
CDR3 protein: CASSSGTGVTGELFF
CDR3 DNA: TGTGCCAGCAGCTCCGGGACAGGGGTGACCGGGGAGCTGTTTTTT

J gene: TRBJ1-1
clone size: few
V gene: TRBV6-8
D gene: -
CDR3 protein: CASTSRGENTEAFF
CDR3 DNA: TGTGCCAGCACCTCGCGGGGGGAGAACACTGAAGCTTTCTTT

J gene: TRBJ2-3
clone size: -
V gene: TRBV15
D gene: TRBD2
CDR3 protein: CATSSLPGLAGGPTDTQYF
CDR3 DNA: TGTGCCACCAGCAGTCTCCCGGGACTAGCGGGGGGGCCCACAGATACGCAGTATTTT

J gene: TRBJ2-1
clone size: -
V gene: TRBV19
D gene: TRBD1
CDR3 protein: CASSYRGSEQFF
CDR3 DNA: TGTGCCAGTAGCTACAGGGGTTCTGAGCAGTTCTTC

J gene: TRBJ1-2
clone size: -
V gene: TRBV18
D gene: TRBD1
CDR3 protein: CASSLDTGTGYGYTF
CDR3 DNA: TGTGCCAGCTCGCTTGATACCGGGACAGGGTATGGCTACACCTTC

J gene: TRBJ2-7
clone size: few
V gene: TRBV5-1
D gene: TRBD1
CDR3 protein: CASGSKPGTGGYEQYF
CDR3 DNA: TGCGCCAGCGGCTCCAAACCCGGGACAGGGGGCTACGAGCAGTACTTC

J gene: TRBJ2-2
clone size: medium-sized
V gene: TRBV11-3
D gene: -
CDR3 protein: CASSPYNRDTGELFF
CDR3 DNA: TGTGCCAGCAGCCCCTATAACCGAGACACCGGGGAGCTGTTTTTT

J gene: TRBJ1-2
clone size: few
V gene: TRBV30
D gene: -
CDR3 protein: CAWSRGGAGNYGYTF
CDR3 DNA: TGTGCCTGGAGTAGGGGTGGGGCAGGGAACTATGGCTACACCTTC

J gene: TRBJ1-3
clone size: few
V gene: TRBV29-1
D gene: -
CDR3 protein: CSVETRVEDTIYF
CDR3 DNA: TGCAGCGTTGAAACGAGGGTCGAAGACACCATATATTTT

J gene: TRBJ2-1
clone size: -
V gene: TRBV6-8
D gene: -
CDR3 protein: CASSYSGRGNEQFF
CDR3 DNA: TGTGCCAGCAGTTACTCAGGTAGGGGGAATGAGCAGTTCTTC

J gene: TRBJ2-3
clone size: few
V gene: TRBV11-3
D gene: TRBD1
CDR3 protein: CASSFTGDTDTQYF
CDR3 DNA: TGTGCCAGCAGCTTTACAGGGGACACAGATACGCAGTATTTT

J gene: TRBJ1-5
clone size: few
V gene: TRBV11-3
D gene: TRBD1
CDR3 protein: CASSPGGLGRINQPQHF
CDR3 DNA: TGTGCCAGCAGCCCAGGGGGCCTGGGTAGAATCAATCAGCCCCAGCATTTT

J gene: TRBJ1-3
clone size: -
V gene: TRBV11-3
D gene: TRBD1
CDR3 protein: CASSARDSGKPGNTIYF
CDR3 DNA: TGTGCCAGCAGCGCCCGGGACAGCGGCAAACCTGGAAACACCATATATTTT

J gene: TRBJ1-5
clone size: -
V gene: TRBV15
D gene: -
CDR3 protein: CATSRRGDYSNQPQHF
CDR3 DNA: TGTGCCACCAGCAGGAGGGGGGATTATAGCAATCAGCCCCAGCATTTT

J gene: TRBJ2-7
clone size: -
V gene: TRBV19
D gene: -
CDR3 protein: CASQLVLVQQGRNEQYF
CDR3 DNA: TGTGCCAGTCAGTTGGTTTTGGTCCAACAGGGGAGGAACGAGCAGTACTTC

J gene: TRBJ1-6
clone size: few
V gene: TRBV9
D gene: -
CDR3 protein: CASSEGRGGVSPLHF
CDR3 DNA: TGTGCCAGCAGTGAAGGGCGAGGAGGGGTCTCACCCCTCCACTTT

J gene: TRBJ2-5
clone size: -
V gene: TRBV9
D gene: -
CDR3 protein: CASTPVEGETQYF
CDR3 DNA: TGTGCCAGCACCCCCGTGGAGGGGGAGACCCAGTACTTC

J gene: TRBJ1-5
clone size: -
V gene: TRBV6-8
D gene: -
CDR3 protein: CASSLGSGGRQPQHF
CDR3 DNA: TGTGCCAGCAGTTTGGGCAGTGGAGGCCGTCAGCCCCAGCATTTT

J gene: TRBJ2-7
clone size: few
V gene: TRBV4-1
D gene: TRBD1
CDR3 protein: CASSPNDRAIYEQYF
CDR3 DNA: TGCGCCAGCAGCCCAAACGACAGGGCAATCTACGAGCAGTACTTC

J gene: TRBJ1-6
clone size: -
V gene: TRBV11-3
D gene: TRBD1
CDR3 protein: CASSRGQFNSPLHF
CDR3 DNA: TGTGCCAGCAGCCGGGGACAGTTTAATTCACCCCTCCACTTT

J gene: TRBJ2-2
clone size: few
V gene: TRBV5-1
D gene: TRBD2
CDR3 protein: CASSFDILAGHTGELFF
CDR3 DNA: TGCGCCAGCAGCTTCGATATCCTAGCGGGGCACACCGGGGAGCTGTTTTTT

J gene: TRBJ1-2
clone size: -
V gene: TRBV10-3
D gene: TRBD1
CDR3 protein: CAISEGQGYGYTF
CDR3 DNA: TGTGCCATCAGTGAGGGACAGGGGTATGGCTACACCTTC

J gene: TRBJ1-5
clone size: few
V gene: TRBV5-1
D gene: -
CDR3 protein: CASSLGGLSVNQPQHF
CDR3 DNA: TGCGCCAGCAGCTTGGGTGGGTTATCAGTGAATCAGCCCCAGCATTTT

J gene: TRBJ2-5
clone size: medium-sized
V gene: TRBV6-8
D gene: -
CDR3 protein: CASSYARLEGFWETQYF
CDR3 DNA: TGTGCCAGCAGTTACGCGAGACTAGAGGGTTTCTGGGAGACCCAGTACTTC

J gene: TRBJ1-1
clone size: -
V gene: TRBV6-8
D gene: TRBD1
CDR3 protein: CASSTPRTGNTEAFF
CDR3 DNA: TGTGCCAGCAGTACCCCAAGGACAGGGAACACTGAAGCTTTCTTT

J gene: TRBJ2-1
clone size: -
V gene: TRBV6-8
D gene: -
CDR3 protein: CASSRGLYNEQFF
CDR3 DNA: TGTGCCAGCAGTCGCGGACTCTACAATGAGCAGTTCTTC

J gene: TRBJ2-5
clone size: medium-sized
V gene: TRBV9
D gene: -
CDR3 protein: CASSSYDRSQETQYF
CDR3 DNA: TGTGCCAGCAGCTCTTACGACAGGTCCCAAGAGACCCAGTACTTC

J gene: TRBJ1-1
clone size: -
V gene: TRBV5-1
D gene: -
CDR3 protein: CASSFSGTWNTEAFF
CDR3 DNA: TGCGCCAGCAGCTTCTCCGGGACATGGAACACTGAAGCTTTCTTT

J gene: TRBJ1-3
clone size: -
V gene: TRBV30
D gene: -
CDR3 protein: CAWARRGSFGNTIYF
CDR3 DNA: TGTGCCTGGGCACGACGGGGGTCCTTTGGAAACACCATATATTTT

J gene: TRBJ2-1
clone size: medium-sized
V gene: TRBV11-3
D gene: TRBD1
CDR3 protein: CASSSTGGTVNEQFF
CDR3 DNA: TGTGCCAGCAGTTCGACAGGGGGTACGGTAAATGAGCAGTTCTTC

J gene: TRBJ2-2
clone size: -
V gene: TRBV11-3
D gene: -
CDR3 protein: CASRLDGYRTGELFF
CDR3 DNA: TGTGCCAGCAGACTAGACGGATACCGCACCGGGGAGCTGTTTTTT

J gene: TRBJ2-7
clone size: -
V gene: TRBV6-8
D gene: -
CDR3 protein: CASTLRGGSYEQYF
CDR3 DNA: TGTGCCAGCACCCTGCGAGGGGGATCCTACGAGCAGTACTTC

J gene: TRBJ1-4
clone size: -
V gene: TRBV5-1
D gene: -
CDR3 protein: CASSLVGQRGEKLFF
CDR3 DNA: TGCGCCAGCAGCTTGGTGGGGCAGAGGGGTGAAAAACTGTTTTTT

J gene: TRBJ2-2
clone size: -
V gene: TRBV18
D gene: -
CDR3 protein: CASSPANTGELFF
CDR3 DNA: TGTGCCAGCTCACCGGCGAACACCGGGGAGCTGTTTTTT

J gene: TRBJ1-2
clone size: -
V gene: TRBV29-1
D gene: -
CDR3 protein: CSVAPRDFSDYTF
CDR3 DNA: TGCAGCGTCGCACCCCGGGACTTCTCGGACTACACCTTC

J gene: TRBJ2-2
clone size: few
V gene: TRBV11-3
D gene: -
CDR3 protein: CASGRGAGSVAGELFF
CDR3 DNA: TGTGCCAGCGGACGCGGAGCAGGGAGTGTCGCCGGGGAGCTGTTTTTT

J gene: TRBJ2-2
clone size: -
V gene: TRBV14
D gene: -
CDR3 protein: CASGRNTGELFF
CDR3 DNA: TGTGCCTCCGGACGGAACACCGGGGAGCTGTTTTTT

J gene: TRBJ2-1
clone size: -
V gene: TRBV6-8
D gene: TRBD2
CDR3 protein: CASSQRLAGGPNNEQFF
CDR3 DNA: TGTGCCAGCAGTCAAAGACTAGCGGGGGGGCCGAATAATGAGCAGTTCTTC

J gene: TRBJ1-1
clone size: -
V gene: TRBV9
D gene: TRBD1
CDR3 protein: CASSGTGGTEAFF
CDR3 DNA: TGTGCCAGCAGCGGGACAGGGGGCACTGAAGCTTTCTTT

J gene: TRBJ2-5
clone size: -
V gene: TRBV7-6
D gene: -
CDR3 protein: CASSKDGSQETQYF
CDR3 DNA: TGTGCCAGCAGCAAAGATGGTAGCCAAGAGACCCAGTACTTC

J gene: TRBJ1-1
clone size: -
V gene: TRBV9
D gene: TRBD1
CDR3 protein: CASSPRRTGAYTEAFF
CDR3 DNA: TGTGCCAGCAGCCCCCGGAGGACAGGGGCCTACACTGAAGCTTTCTTT

J gene: TRBJ2-5
clone size: -
V gene: TRBV29-1
D gene: TRBD1
CDR3 protein: CSVRTGDQTQYF
CDR3 DNA: TGCAGCGTAAGGACAGGGGACCAGACCCAGTACTTC

J gene: TRBJ1-4
clone size: -
V gene: TRBV6-8
D gene: -
CDR3 protein: CASSPAGGLGEKLFF
CDR3 DNA: TGTGCCAGCAGCCCTGCCGGGGGTTTAGGTGAAAAACTGTTTTTT

J gene: TRBJ2-7
clone size: many
V gene: TRBV11-3
D gene: -
CDR3 protein: CASSPPLKGYRAYEQYF
CDR3 DNA: TGTGCCAGCAGCCCCCCGCTTAAGGGGTACCGGGCCTACGAGCAGTACTTC

J gene: TRBJ2-3
clone size: -
V gene: TRBV19
D gene: TRBD1
CDR3 protein: CASSIRAGGGFTDTQYF
CDR3 DNA: TGTGCCAGTAGTATTAGAGCAGGGGGCGGATTCACAGATACGCAGTATTTT

J gene: TRBJ2-1
clone size: -
V gene: TRBV5-1
D gene: -
CDR3 protein: CASSLYPNYNEQFF
CDR3 DNA: TGCGCCAGCAGCTTGTATCCCAACTACAATGAGCAGTTCTTC

J gene: TRBJ1-2
clone size: few
V gene: TRBV11-3
D gene: TRBD1
CDR3 protein: CASSLDFGQGDWGGYGYTF
CDR3 DNA: TGTGCCAGCAGCTTAGATTTTGGTCAGGGGGATTGGGGAGGCTATGGCTACACCTTC

J gene: TRBJ2-3
clone size: few
V gene: TRBV6-8
D gene: -
CDR3 protein: CASSDGVGGGTDTQYF
CDR3 DNA: TGTGCCAGCAGTGACGGTGTGGGGGGAGGCACAGATACGCAGTATTTT

J gene: TRBJ1-1
clone size: few
V gene: TRBV23-1
D gene: -
CDR3 protein: CASSLDLNTEAFF
CDR3 DNA: TGCGCCAGCAGCTTGGATCTGAACACTGAAGCTTTCTTT

J gene: TRBJ1-5
clone size: few
V gene: TRBV30
D gene: -
CDR3 protein: CAWSVQGNQPQHF
CDR3 DNA: TGTGCCTGGAGTGTACAAGGTAATCAGCCCCAGCATTTT

J gene: TRBJ2-7
clone size: few
V gene: TRBV12-2
D gene: -
CDR3 protein: CASRFRAQRDHAYEQYF
CDR3 DNA: TGTGCAAGTCGCTTTAGGGCCCAGAGGGACCATGCCTACGAGCAGTACTTC

J gene: TRBJ2-7
clone size: -
V gene: TRBV23-1
D gene: TRBD1
CDR3 protein: CASSQTTGTGYEQYF
CDR3 DNA: TGCGCCAGCAGCCAAACCACCGGGACAGGTTACGAGCAGTACTTC